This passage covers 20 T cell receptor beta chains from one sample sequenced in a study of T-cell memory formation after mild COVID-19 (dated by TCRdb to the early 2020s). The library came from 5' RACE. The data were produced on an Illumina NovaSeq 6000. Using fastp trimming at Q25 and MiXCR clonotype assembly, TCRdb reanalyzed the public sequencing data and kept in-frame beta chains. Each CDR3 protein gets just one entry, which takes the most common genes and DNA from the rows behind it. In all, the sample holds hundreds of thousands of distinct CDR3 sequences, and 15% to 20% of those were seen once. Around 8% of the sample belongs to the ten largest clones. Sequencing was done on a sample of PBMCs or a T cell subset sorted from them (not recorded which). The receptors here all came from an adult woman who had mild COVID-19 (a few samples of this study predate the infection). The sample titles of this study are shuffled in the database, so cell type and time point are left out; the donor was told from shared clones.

The CDR3 coding sequence is TGTGCCAGCAGCCCGACGGTGGACGGGGGCAGGGGGCGCGAGAATTATGGCTACACCTTC. Protein sequence: CASSPTVDGGRGRENYGYTF. V is TRBV7-9 and J is TRBJ1-2, with 8 bases aligning to TRBD1. The V gene end was trimmed by 5 bases and the J gene end by 5 bases; junction bases not matched to a gene: 25. CDR1 is SEHNR and CDR2 is FQNEAQ in the germline V gene (reference sequence). This CDR3 region has 20 residues.

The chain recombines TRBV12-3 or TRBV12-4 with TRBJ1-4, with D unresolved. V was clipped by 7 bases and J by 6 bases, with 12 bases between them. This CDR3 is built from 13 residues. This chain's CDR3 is CASMVGRDEKLFF. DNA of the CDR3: TGTGCCAGCATGGTGGGTCGGGATGAAAAACTGTTTTTT.

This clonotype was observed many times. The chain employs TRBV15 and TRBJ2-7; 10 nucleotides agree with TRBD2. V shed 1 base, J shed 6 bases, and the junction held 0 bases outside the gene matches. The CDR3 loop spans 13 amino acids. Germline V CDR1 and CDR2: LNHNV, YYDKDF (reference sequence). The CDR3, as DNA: TGTGCCACCAGCAGAGTAGCGGGGGGCGAGCAGTACTTC. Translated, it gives CATSRVAGGEQYF. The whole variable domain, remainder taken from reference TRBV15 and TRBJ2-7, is DAMVIQNPRYQVTQFGKPVTLSCSQTLNHNVMYWYQQKSSQAPKLLFHYYDKDFNNEADTPDNFQSRRPNTSFCFLDIRSPGLGDTAMYLCATSRVAGGEQYFGPGTRLTVT.

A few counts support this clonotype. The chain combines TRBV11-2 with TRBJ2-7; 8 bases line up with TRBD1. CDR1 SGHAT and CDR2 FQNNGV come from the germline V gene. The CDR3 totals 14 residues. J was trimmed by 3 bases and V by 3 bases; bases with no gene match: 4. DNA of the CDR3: TGTGCCAGCAGCTTTGGGACAGGTCTCTACGAGCAGTACTTC. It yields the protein CASSFGTGLYEQYF.

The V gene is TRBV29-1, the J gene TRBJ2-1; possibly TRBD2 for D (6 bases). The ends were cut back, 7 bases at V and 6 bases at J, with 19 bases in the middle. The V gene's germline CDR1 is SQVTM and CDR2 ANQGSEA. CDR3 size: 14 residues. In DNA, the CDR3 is TGCAGCGAATCCCGCGGGGCTAGCGCCAATGAGCAGTTCTTC. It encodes CSESRGASANEQFF.

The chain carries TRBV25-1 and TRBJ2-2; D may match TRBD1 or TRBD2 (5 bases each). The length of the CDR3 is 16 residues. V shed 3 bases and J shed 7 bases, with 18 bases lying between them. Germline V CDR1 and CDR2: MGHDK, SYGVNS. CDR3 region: CASSDSGTPGFGELFF. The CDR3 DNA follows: TGTGCCAGCAGTGATTCCGGGACCCCGGGGTTCGGGGAGCTGTTTTTT.

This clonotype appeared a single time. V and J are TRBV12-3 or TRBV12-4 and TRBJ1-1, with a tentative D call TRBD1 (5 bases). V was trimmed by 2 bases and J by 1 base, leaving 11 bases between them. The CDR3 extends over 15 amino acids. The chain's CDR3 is CASSLMGTSNTEAFF. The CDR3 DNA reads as TGTGCCAGCAGTTTAATGGGGACGTCGAACACTGAAGCTTTCTTT.

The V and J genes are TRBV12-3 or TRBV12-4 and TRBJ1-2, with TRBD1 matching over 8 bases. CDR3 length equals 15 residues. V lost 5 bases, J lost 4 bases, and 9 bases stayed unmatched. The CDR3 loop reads CASSEAGTGAYGYTF. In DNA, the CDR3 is TGTGCCAGCAGTGAAGCCGGGACAGGAGCCTATGGCTACACCTTC.

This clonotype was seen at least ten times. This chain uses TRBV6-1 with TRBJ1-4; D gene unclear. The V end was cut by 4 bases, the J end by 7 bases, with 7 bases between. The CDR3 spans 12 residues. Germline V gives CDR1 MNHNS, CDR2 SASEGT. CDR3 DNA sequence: TGTGCCAGCAGTGCATACAGTGAAAAACTGTTTTTT. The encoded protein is CASSAYSEKLFF.

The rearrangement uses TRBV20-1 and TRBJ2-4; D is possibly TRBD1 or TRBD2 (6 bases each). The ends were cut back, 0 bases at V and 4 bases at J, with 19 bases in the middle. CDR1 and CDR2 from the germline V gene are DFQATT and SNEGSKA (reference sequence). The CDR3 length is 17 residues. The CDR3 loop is CSARDPRLGGQKNIQYF. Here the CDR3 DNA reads TGCAGTGCTAGAGACCCCCGGTTGGGAGGACAGAAAAACATTCAGTACTTC.

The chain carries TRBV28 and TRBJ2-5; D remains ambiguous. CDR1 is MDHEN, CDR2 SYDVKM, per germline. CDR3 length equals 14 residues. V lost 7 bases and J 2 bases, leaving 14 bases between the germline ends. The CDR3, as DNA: TGTGCCAGCACTCCGAGTGAACTGCAAGAGACCCAGTACTTC. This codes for CASTPSELQETQYF.

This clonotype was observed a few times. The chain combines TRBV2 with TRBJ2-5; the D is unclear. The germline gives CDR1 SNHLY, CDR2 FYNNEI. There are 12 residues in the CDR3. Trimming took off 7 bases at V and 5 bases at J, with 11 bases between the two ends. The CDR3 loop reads CASTGLLETQYF. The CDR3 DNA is TGTGCCAGCACTGGGCTTTTGGAGACCCAGTACTTC.

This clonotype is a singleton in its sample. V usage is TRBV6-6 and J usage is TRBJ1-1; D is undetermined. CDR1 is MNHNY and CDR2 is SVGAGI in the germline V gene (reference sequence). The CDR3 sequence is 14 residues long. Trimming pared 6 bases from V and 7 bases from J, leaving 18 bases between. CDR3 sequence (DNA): TGTGCCAGCAGCCTCCAGGTGACAATTGGTGAAGCTTTCTTT. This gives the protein CASSLQVTIGEAFF.

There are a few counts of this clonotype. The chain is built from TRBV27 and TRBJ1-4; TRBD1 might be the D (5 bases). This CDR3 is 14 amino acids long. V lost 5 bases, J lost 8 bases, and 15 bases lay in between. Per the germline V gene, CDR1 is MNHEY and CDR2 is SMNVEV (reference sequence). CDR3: CASSRRDSGEKLFF. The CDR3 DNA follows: TGTGCCAGCAGTAGAAGGGACTCGGGGGAAAAACTGTTTTTT.

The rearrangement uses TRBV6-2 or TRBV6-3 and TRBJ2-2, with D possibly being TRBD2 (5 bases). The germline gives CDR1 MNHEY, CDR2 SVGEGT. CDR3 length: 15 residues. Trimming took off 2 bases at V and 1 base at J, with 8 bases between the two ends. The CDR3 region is CASSYLRENTGELFF. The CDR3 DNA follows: TGTGCCAGCAGTTACCTCCGGGAGAACACCGGGGAGCTGTTTTTT.

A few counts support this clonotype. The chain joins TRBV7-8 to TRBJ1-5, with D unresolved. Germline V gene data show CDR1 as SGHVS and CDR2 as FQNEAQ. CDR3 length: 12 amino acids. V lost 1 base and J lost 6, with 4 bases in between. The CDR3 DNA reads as TGTGCCAGCAGCTTAGAGGTTCAGCCCCAGCATTTT. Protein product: CASSLEVQPQHF.

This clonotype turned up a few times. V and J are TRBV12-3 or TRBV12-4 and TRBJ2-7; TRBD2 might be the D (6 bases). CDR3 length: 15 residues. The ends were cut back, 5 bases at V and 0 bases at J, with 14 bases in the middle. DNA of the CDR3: TGTGCCAGCAGTGGACCGGGGACTGCCTCCTACGAGCAGTACTTC. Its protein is CASSGPGTASYEQYF.

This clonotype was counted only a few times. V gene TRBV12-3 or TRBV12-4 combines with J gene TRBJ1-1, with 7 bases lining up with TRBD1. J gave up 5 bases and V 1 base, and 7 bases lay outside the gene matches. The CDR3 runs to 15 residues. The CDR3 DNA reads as TGTGCCAGCAGTTTAGGAGGGGGCGCGAAGACTGAAGCTTTCTTT. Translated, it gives CASSLGGGAKTEAFF.

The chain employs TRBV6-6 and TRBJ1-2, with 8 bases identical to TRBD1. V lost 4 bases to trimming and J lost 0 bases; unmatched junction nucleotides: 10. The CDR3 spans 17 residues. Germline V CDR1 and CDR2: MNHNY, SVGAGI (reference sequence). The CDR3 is CASSSRDRPPPNYGYTF. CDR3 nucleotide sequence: TGTGCCAGCAGTTCGAGGGACAGGCCCCCTCCTAACTATGGCTACACCTTC.

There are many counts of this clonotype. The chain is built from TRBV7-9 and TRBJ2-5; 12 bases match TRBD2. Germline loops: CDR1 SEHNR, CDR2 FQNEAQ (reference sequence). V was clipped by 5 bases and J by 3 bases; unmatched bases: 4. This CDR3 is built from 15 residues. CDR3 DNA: TGTGCCAGCAGCCCGAGACTAGCGGGAGAAGAGACCCAGTACTTC. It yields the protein CASSPRLAGEETQYF.